The present entry profiles one T cell receptor beta chain with its context. This table comes from immunoSEQ multiplex PCR, and its TCRdb copy is limited to in-frame clones, with some not included. The sample has 100,000 to 150,000 clones, approximately 82% seen once. The data stem from a study of radiation and T cells in renal cell carcinoma. Time point given: baseline pretreatment blood. The treatment was: 15 Gy SBRT to primary tumor, nephrectomy 4 weeks later. The patient's renal cell carcinoma had clear cell pathology. V was clipped by 4 bases and J by 3 bases, with 13 bases between them. CDR1 and CDR2 (germline): LGHNA, YSLEER. This CDR3 comprises 15 residues.

This sequence originates from a woman aged 55-69 years with renal cell carcinoma. The chain couples TRBV4-3 to TRBJ2-1, with D possibly matching TRBD2 (6 bases). Source: blood, taken from a patient whose treatment included radiotherapy and nephrectomy. The CDR3 protein is CASSPGGTGYNEQFF. CDR3 in DNA: TGCGCCAGCAGCCCGGGTGGGACTGGCTACAATGAGCAGTTCTTC.